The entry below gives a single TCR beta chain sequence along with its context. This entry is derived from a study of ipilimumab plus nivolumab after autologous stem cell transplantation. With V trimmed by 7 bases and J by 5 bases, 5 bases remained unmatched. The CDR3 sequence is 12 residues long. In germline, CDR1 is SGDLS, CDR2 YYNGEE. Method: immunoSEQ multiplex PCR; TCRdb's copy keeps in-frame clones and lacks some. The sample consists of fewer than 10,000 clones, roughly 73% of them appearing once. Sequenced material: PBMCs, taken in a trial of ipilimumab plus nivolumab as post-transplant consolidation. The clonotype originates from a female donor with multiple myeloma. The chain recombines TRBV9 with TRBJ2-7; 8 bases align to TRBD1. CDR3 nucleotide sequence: TGTGCCAGCGGACAGGGAGGCCACGAGCAGTACTTC. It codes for CASGQGGHEQYF.